These 3 T cell receptor beta chains were all obtained from the same sample, sequenced in a study of blood T cells in healthy people across ages. Primed by a sample-barcoded 5' primer and a J-beta primer mix, a second PCR proceeded for about 6 to 11 cycles. TCRdb re-analysed the 5' RACE reads in MiXCR, keeping a single row per CDR3 protein. The sample carries 600,000 or so distinct CDR3 sequences, approximately 30% recorded once. Sequencing was done on a sample of blood. The receptors come from a woman at least 80 years old in good health.

The gene calls are TRBV5-8 and TRBJ1-5; a weak D match, TRBD1 (5 bases). This CDR3 region has 15 residues. V was clipped by 2 bases and J by 6 bases, with 15 bases between them. Germline V lookup: CDR1 SGHTS, CDR2 YDEGEE. The CDR3 region has the DNA TGTGCCAGCAGCTTTGCGACAGTAGGTGGTCAGCCCCAGCATTTT. Residues: CASSFATVGGQPQHF.

Comment on this clonotype: A clone one base away is much larger, so this may be a read error. V gene TRBV20-1 combines with J gene TRBJ1-2; 9 bases line up with TRBD1. Germline trimming cut 6 bases from V and 7 bases from J; bases unmatched to any gene: 15. Germline V gene data show CDR1 as DFQATT and CDR2 as SNEGSKA (reference sequence). The CDR3 is 15 residues long. The CDR3 loop reads CSADQMDRGFGGYTF. The CDR3 DNA reads as TGCAGTGCAGACCAAATGGACAGGGGATTTGGTGGCTACACCTTC.

The chain couples TRBV4-2 to TRBJ2-3; D perhaps matches TRBD2 (6 bases). V lost 4 bases, J lost 5 bases, and 13 bases lay in between. CDR1 is LGHNA and CDR2 is YNFKEQ in the germline V gene. This CDR3 has 14 amino acids. The CDR3 DNA reads as TGTGCCAGCAGCCCTGAGGGACTTCGAGATACGCAGTATTTT. Its translation is CASSPEGLRDTQYF.